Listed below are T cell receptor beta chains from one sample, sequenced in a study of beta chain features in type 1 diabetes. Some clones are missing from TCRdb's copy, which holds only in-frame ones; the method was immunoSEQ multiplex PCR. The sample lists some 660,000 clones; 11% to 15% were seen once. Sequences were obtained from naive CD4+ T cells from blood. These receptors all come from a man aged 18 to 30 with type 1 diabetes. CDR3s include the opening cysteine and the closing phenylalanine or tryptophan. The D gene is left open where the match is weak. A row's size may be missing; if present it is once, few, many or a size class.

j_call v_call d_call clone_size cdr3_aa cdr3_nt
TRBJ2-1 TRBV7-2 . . CASRPATGNEQFF TGTGCCAGCAGGCCCGCAACTGGAAATGAGCAGTTCTTC
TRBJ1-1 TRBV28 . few CASTQQGFGEAFF TGTGCCAGCACCCAACAGGGTTTCGGTGAAGCTTTCTTT
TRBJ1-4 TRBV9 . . CASSSRSEGKLFF TGTGCCAGCAGCTCCCGATCTGAGGGAAAACTGTTTTTT
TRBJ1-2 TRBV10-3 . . CAISVPQEIHYGYTF TGTGCCATCAGTGTCCCCCAGGAGATACACTATGGCTACACCTTC
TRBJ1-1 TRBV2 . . CASSEASGIGAFF TGTGCCAGCAGTGAAGCTAGCGGGATCGGAGCTTTCTTT
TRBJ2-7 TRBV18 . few CATTIGTSSYEQYF TGTGCCACCACGATCGGGACGAGCTCCTACGAGCAGTACTTC
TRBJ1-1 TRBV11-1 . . CASSLRGRAEAFF TGTGCCAGCAGCCTCAGAGGGAGGGCTGAAGCTTTCTTT
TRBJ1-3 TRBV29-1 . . CSVDGGSSGNTIYF TGCAGCGTTGACGGGGGGAGCTCTGGAAACACCATATATTTT
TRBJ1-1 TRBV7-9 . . CASSPTLNTEAFF TGTGCCAGCAGCCCTACTTTGAACACTGAAGCTTTCTTT
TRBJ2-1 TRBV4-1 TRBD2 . CASSQGGLAGEEQFF TGCGCCAGCAGCCAAGGTGGACTAGCGGGGGAAGAGCAGTTCTTC
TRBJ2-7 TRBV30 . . CAWGKTRYEQYF TGTGCCTGGGGGAAGACGAGATACGAGCAGTACTTC
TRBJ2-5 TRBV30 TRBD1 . CAWSGRYGQGTQETQYF TGTGCCTGGAGTGGACGTTACGGACAGGGAACGCAAGAGACCCAGTACTTC
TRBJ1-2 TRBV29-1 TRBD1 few CSVDLWTGQGYTF TGCAGCGTTGACCTCTGGACAGGCCAAGGTTACACCTTC
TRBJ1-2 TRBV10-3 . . CAISETDRFGFGGYTF TGTGCCATCAGTGAAACAGATCGATTTGGGTTCGGGGGCTACACCTTC
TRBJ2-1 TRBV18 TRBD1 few CASSRFVKGTGTNEQFF TGTGCCAGCTCACGATTTGTGAAGGGGACAGGGACCAATGAGCAGTTCTTC
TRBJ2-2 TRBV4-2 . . CASSPYHRGPGELFF TGTGCCAGCAGTCCCTACCATAGGGGTCCCGGGGAGCTGTTTTTT
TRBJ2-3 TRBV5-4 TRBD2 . CASSLEGTSGARTDTQYF TGTGCCAGCAGCTTGGAAGGGACTAGCGGGGCACGCACAGATACGCAGTATTTT
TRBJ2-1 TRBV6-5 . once CASSYSTSHEQFF TGTGCCAGCAGTTACTCGACGAGCCATGAGCAGTTCTTC
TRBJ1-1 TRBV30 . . CAWDSVNTEAFF TGTGCCTGGGACAGCGTGAACACTGAAGCTTTCTTT
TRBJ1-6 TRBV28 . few CASSPDRFPNSPLHF TGTGCCAGCAGTCCAGACAGGTTTCCGAATTCACCCCTCCACTTT
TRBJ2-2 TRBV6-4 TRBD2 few CASSGLAATTGELFF TGTGCCAGCAGTGGCCTAGCGGCAACCACCGGGGAGCTGTTTTTT
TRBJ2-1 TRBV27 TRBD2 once CASSPSSGGKASYNEQFF TGTGCCAGCAGTCCATCTAGCGGGGGAAAGGCCTCCTACAATGAGCAGTTCTTC
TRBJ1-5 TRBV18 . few CASSLSGQGRDQPQHF TGTGCCAGCTCCCTTTCCGGGCAGGGGAGAGATCAGCCCCAGCATTTT
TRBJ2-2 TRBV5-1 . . CASSLTNTGELFF TGCGCCAGCAGCTTGACGAACACCGGGGAGCTGTTTTTT
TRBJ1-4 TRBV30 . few CAWGVSLEGEKLFF TGTGCCTGGGGCGTTTCACTGGAGGGCGAAAAACTGTTTTTT
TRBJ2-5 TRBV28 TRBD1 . CASRPTTGAETQYF TGTGCCAGCAGGCCCACCACAGGGGCAGAGACCCAGTACTTC
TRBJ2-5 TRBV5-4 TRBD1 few CASSLGATGGVGTQYF TGTGCCAGCAGCTTGGGTGCGACAGGGGGCGTCGGGACCCAGTACTTC
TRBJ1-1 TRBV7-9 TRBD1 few CASTQRQGTVDTEAFF TGTGCCAGCACCCAACGACAGGGGACAGTAGACACTGAAGCTTTCTTT
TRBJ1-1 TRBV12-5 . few CASGFQGEAFF TGTGCTAGCGGCTTCCAAGGTGAAGCTTTCTTT
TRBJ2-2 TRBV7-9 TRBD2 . CASSPRVAGKPGELFF TGTGCCAGCAGCCCCAGGGTAGCGGGAAAACCCGGGGAGCTGTTTTTT
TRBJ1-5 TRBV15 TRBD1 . CATSRGTGRPQHF TGTGCCACCAGCAGAGGGACAGGGAGGCCCCAGCATTTT
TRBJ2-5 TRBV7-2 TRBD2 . CATTSGGKETQYF TGTGCCACGACTAGCGGGGGGAAAGAGACCCAGTACTTC
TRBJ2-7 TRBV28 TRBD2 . CASSFWTSGLSYEQYF TGTGCCAGCAGTTTTTGGACTAGCGGGCTCTCCTACGAGCAGTACTTC
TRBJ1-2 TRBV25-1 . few CASADPRHGAYGYTF TGTGCCAGCGCGGACCCGAGACATGGGGCTTATGGCTACACCTTC
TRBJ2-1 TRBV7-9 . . CASSLYGGSYNEQFF TGTGCCAGCAGCTTATATGGGGGCTCCTACAATGAGCAGTTCTTC
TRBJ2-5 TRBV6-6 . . CASSYASGSTQETQYF TGTGCCAGCAGTTATGCCTCTGGATCTACGCAAGAGACCCAGTACTTC
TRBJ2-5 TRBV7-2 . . CASSFYRAETQYF TGTGCCAGCAGCTTTTACCGGGCTGAGACCCAGTACTTC
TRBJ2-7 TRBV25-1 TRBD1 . CASSEQSGTGSTYEQYF TGTGCCAGCAGTGAACAATCCGGGACAGGGTCGACCTACGAGCAGTACTTC
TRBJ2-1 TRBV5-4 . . CASSLSRGSYNEQFF TGTGCCAGCAGCTTGTCGCGGGGCTCCTACAATGAGCAGTTCTTC
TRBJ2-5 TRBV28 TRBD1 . CASSLTGVLQMAQYF TGTGCCAGCAGTCTTACAGGGGTCCTACAAATGGCCCAGTACTTC
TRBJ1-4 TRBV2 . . CASSQDDKLFF TGTGCCAGCAGCCAGGACGATAAACTGTTTTTT
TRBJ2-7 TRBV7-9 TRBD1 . CASSETGDYEQYF TGTGCCAGCAGCGAAACAGGGGACTACGAGCAGTACTTC